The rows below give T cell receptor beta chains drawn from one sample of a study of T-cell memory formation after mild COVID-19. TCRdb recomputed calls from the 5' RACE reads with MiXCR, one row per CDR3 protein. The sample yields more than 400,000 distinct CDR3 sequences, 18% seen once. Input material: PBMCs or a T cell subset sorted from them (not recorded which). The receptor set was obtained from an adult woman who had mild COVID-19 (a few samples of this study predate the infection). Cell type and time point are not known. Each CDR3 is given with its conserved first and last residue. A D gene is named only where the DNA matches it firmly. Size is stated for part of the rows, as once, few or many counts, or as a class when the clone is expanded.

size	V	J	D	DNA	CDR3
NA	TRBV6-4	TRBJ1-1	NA	TGTGCCAGCAGTGACTCCTCATCAAACACAGGGTCTGTAGTGAAGACTGAAGCTTTCTTT	CASSDSSSNTGSVVKTEAFF
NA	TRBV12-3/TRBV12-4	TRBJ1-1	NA	TGTGCCAGCAGTTTAGGGTTAACCAGAGTTTTCTTT	CASSLGLTRVFF
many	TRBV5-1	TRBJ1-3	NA	TGCGCCAGCACCGTCGACGGAAGCTCTGGAAACACCATATATTTT	CASTVDGSSGNTIYF
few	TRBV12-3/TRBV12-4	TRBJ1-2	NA	TGTGCCAGCAGTTTTTCCCGAGCCTCCGATGGCTACACCTTC	CASSFSRASDGYTF
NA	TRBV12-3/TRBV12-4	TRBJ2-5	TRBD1	TGTGCCAGCAGCTGGACAGGGGATAGCGGAGAGACCCAGTACTTC	CASSWTGDSGETQYF
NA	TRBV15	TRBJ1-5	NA	TGTGCCACCAGCTTCGGCAGGGTGGAAGAGCCCCAGCATTTT	CATSFGRVEEPQHF
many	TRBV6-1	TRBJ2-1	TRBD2	TGTGCCAGCAGTGTTAGCGGGGGATCCTACAATGAGCAGTTCTTC	CASSVSGGSYNEQFF
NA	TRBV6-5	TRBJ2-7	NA	TGTGCCAGCACCCCGCGACCGGCGGTCGAGCAGTACTTC	CASTPRPAVEQYF
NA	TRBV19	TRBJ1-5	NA	TGTGCCAGTACCCCAGAGGGGAACAATCAGCCCCAGCATTTT	CASTPEGNNQPQHF
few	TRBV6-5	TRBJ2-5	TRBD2	TGTGCCAGCAGTCGCCTCGGGGGGGGGAAGGAGACCCAGTACTTC	CASSRLGGGKETQYF
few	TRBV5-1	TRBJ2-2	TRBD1	TGCGCCAGCAGCGCATCCGGGACAGACACCGGGGAGCTGTTTTTT	CASSASGTDTGELFF
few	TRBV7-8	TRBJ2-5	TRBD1	TGTGCCAGCAGCTTAAGAGTGACAGGGGGCCAAGGTTGGCGAGAGACCCAGTACTTC	CASSLRVTGGQGWRETQYF
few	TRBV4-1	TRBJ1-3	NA	TGCGCCAGCAGCCAAGATTTGTATCGGGGAAACACCATATATTTT	CASSQDLYRGNTIYF
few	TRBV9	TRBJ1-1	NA	TGTGCCAGCAGCTTGGAGGGCGAGGGTTACACTGAAGCTTTCTTT	CASSLEGEGYTEAFF
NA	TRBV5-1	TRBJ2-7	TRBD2	TGCGCCAGCAGCTTGGGCCGGACTAGCGGGAACTCCTACGAGCAGTACTTC	CASSLGRTSGNSYEQYF
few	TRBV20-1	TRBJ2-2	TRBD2	TGCAGTGCTAGAGGACTAGCGGCCAGATCTACCGGGGAGCTGTTTTTT	CSARGLAARSTGELFF
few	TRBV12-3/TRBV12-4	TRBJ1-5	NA	TGTGCCAGCAGTAATCGGGGGTTTAATCAGCCCCAGCATTTT	CASSNRGFNQPQHF
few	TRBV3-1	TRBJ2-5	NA	TGTGCCAGCAGCCGAGAAATATTAATTGGGGAGACCCAGTACTTC	CASSREILIGETQYF
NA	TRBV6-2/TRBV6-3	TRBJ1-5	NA	TGTGCCAGCACTCGTGACAGCAATCAGCCCCAGCATTTT	CASTRDSNQPQHF
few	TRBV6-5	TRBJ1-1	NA	TGTGCCAGCAGTTACTCGTTTTTGTCCACCCTCACTGAAGCTTTCTTT	CASSYSFLSTLTEAFF
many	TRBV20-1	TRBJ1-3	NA	TGCAGTGCTAGGGGAGGGGGTTTCCGGAACACCATATATTTT	CSARGGGFRNTIYF
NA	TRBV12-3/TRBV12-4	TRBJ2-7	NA	TGTGCCAGCAGCACCGGATCCTACGAGCAGTACTTC	CASSTGSYEQYF
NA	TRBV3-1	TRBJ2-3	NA	TGTGCCAGCACCCCCGGGGCAGGGTCTGACCTAAGCACAGATACGCAGTATTTT	CASTPGAGSDLSTDTQYF
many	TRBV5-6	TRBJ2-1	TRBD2	TGTGCCAGCAGCTTCGCCACGGGGGGAGGCAATGAGCAGTTCTTC	CASSFATGGGNEQFF
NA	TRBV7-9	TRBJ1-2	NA	TGTGCCAGCAGCTTAATGATGCGGGGGAACTATGGCTACACCTTC	CASSLMMRGNYGYTF
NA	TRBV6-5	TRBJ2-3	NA	TGTGCCAGCAGTTACTCGGGCGGGAACACAGATACGCAGTATTTT	CASSYSGGNTDTQYF
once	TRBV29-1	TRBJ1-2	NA	TGCAGCGTTGCCACAGCGGATGGCTACACCTTC	CSVATADGYTF
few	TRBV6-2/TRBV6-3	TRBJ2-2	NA	TGTGCCAGCAGTTACTACGACCGGACCGGGGAGCTGTTTTTT	CASSYYDRTGELFF
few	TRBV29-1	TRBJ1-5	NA	TGCAGCGTTGTATGGGGGTTGAATCAGCCCCAGCATTTT	CSVVWGLNQPQHF
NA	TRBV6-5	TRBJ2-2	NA	TGTGCCAGCAGCCGAACGCCGACAGGCGGTGGGGAGCTGTTTTTT	CASSRTPTGGGELFF
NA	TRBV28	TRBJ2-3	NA	TGTGCCAGCAGTTTATCGGTCGGGGGCGGCACAGATACGCAGTATTTT	CASSLSVGGGTDTQYF
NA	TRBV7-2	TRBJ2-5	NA	TGTGCCAGCAGCTCCTGGGAGTCGGGAGAGACCCAGTACTTC	CASSSWESGETQYF
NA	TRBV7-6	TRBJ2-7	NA	TGTGCCAGCAGCTTTCGGGCCGACTCCTACGAGCAGTACTTC	CASSFRADSYEQYF
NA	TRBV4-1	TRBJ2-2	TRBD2	TGCGCCAGCAGCCACCGGACTAGCGGGGGCACCGGGGAGCTGTTTTTT	CASSHRTSGGTGELFF
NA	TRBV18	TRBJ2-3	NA	TGTGCCAGCTCACGGCGGGACGGCATGCCCACAGATACGCAGTATTTT	CASSRRDGMPTDTQYF
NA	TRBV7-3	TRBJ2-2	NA	TGTGCCAGCAGCTTAACGACGACGGTGATCACCGGGGAGCTGTTTTTT	CASSLTTTVITGELFF
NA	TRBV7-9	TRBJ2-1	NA	TGTGCCAGCAGCTCACTGGAAAACAATGAGCAGTTCTTC	CASSSLENNEQFF
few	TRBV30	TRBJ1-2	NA	TGTGCCTGGAGTGTCAGCTGGGCAGGCGGCTACACCTTC	CAWSVSWAGGYTF
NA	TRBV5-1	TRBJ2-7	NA	TGCGCCAGCAGCTCGGGGGGGACAGGGACTTACGAGCAGTACTTC	CASSSGGTGTYEQYF
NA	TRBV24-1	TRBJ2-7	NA	TGTGCCACCAGTGTCGACGGTTACGAGCAGTACTTC	CATSVDGYEQYF
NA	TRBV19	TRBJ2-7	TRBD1	TGTGCCAGTAGTACCCTGGCCGGGACAGGGGGGAGGCAGTACTTC	CASSTLAGTGGRQYF
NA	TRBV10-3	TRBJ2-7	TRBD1	TGTGCCATCGGGACAGGGGCCCACGAGCAGTACTTC	CAIGTGAHEQYF
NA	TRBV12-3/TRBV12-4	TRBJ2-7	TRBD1	TGTGCCAGCAGAACCGGGACAGGGTCCTCCTACGAGCAGTACTTC	CASRTGTGSSYEQYF
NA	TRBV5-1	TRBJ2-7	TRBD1	TGCGCCAGCAGCGGGACAGGGAACTCCTACGAGCAGTACTTC	CASSGTGNSYEQYF
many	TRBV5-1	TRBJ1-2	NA	TGCGCCAGCAGCCCGGGTTGGCAGGGGACCTATGGCTACACCTTC	CASSPGWQGTYGYTF
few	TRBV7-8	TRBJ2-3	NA	TGTGCCAGCATCCCCGAGCGGGTAGGCACAGATACGCAGTATTTT	CASIPERVGTDTQYF
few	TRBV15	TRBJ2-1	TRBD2	TGTGCCACCAGCAGGGCACTAGCGGGGGGAGGTGCCGATGAGCAGTTCTTC	CATSRALAGGGADEQFF
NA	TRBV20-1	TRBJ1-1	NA	TGCAGTGCTCCTCAACGTGGAGGGGGTCGCACTGAAGCTTTCTTT	CSAPQRGGGRTEAFF
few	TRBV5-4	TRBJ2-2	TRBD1	TGTGCCAGCAGCATGGGGACAGGGGCAGCCGGGGAGCTGTTTTTT	CASSMGTGAAGELFF
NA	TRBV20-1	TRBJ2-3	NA	TGCAGTGCTAGAGATTCTAGCACAGATACGCAGTATTTT	CSARDSSTDTQYF
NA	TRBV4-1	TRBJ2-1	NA	TGCGCCAGCAGCCAAGTAATTCCGGGACTCCCCTTCTTC	CASSQVIPGLPFF
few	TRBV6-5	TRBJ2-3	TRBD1	TGTGCCAGCAGTCGGGACAGAGGCACGCAGTATTTT	CASSRDRGTQYF
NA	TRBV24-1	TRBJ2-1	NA	TGTGCCACATCAGGGAGTTGGGACTACAATGAGCAGTTCTTC	CATSGSWDYNEQFF
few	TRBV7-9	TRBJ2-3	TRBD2	TGTGCCAGCAGGCGGGGAGCGGGGGCCCCCTCAGATACGCAGTATTTT	CASRRGAGAPSDTQYF
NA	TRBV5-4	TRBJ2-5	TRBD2	TGTGCCAGCAGCCCCCTCCGGGGGGGCCAAGAGACCCAGTACTTC	CASSPLRGGQETQYF
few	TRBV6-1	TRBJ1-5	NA	TGTGCCAGCGGTTCAATCGGCGGCGGTCGCAATCAGCCCCAGCATTTT	CASGSIGGGRNQPQHF
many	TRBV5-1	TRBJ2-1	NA	TGCGCCAGCAGCCCCCACGGGACACTTGACTACAATGAGCAGTTCTTC	CASSPHGTLDYNEQFF
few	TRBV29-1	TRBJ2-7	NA	TGCAGCGGGGGGGGCAGGGCCCCATACGAGCAGTACTTC	CSGGGRAPYEQYF
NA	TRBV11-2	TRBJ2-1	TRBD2	TGTGCCAGCAGCGTAGGGACTAGCGGAAACAATGAGCAGTTCTTC	CASSVGTSGNNEQFF